This TCR beta chain was identified during a study of blood T cell repertoires in COVID-19. Study context: Sample material is recorded as cDNA or gDNA derived from T cells, B-cell-depleted T cells, or PBMCs.

Authors' processing steps: Amplification of reference gene primers provided the estimated nucleated cell counts. Sequenced by immunoSEQ multiplex PCR; TCRdb stores in-frame clones only, minus some. The V and J calls and clone size come from that table; D and trimming were worked out from the DNA. Of 200,000 to 250,000 clones in the sample, roughly four fifths were seen once. Clinical history reported by participants formed the basis on which cohorts were assigned. Trimming took off 1 base at V and 5 bases at J, with 11 bases between the two ends. Germline V gives CDR1 SGHTA, CDR2 FQGNSA. This CDR3 is 14 amino acids long. This clone was counted a single time.

The chain links TRBV7-2 to TRBJ1-2; D not resolved. This clonotype originated in a woman in her sixties or seventies who had recovered from COVID-19. Sequenced sample: PBMCs or T cells enriched from blood (not recorded which). The CDR3 loop reads CASSLELGGYGYTF. The DNA for the CDR3 is TGTGCCAGCAGCTTAGAGCTGGGAGGATATGGCTACACCTTC.